The 23 T cell receptor beta chains below were found in one sample sequenced in a study of T-cell reconstitution after alpha-beta-depleted transplantation in children. Molecular barcoding with unique molecular identifiers was used for the TCRbeta library. From the PCR reads, TCRdb called clonotypes with MiXCR, one entry per CDR3 protein. The repertoire holds approximately 290,000 distinct CDR3 sequences, with approximately 10% as singletons. Sequencing was performed on peripheral blood, taken 180 days after TCRalphabeta/CD19-depleted stem cell transplant. The receptor set was obtained from a male patient aged 2-10 years who had a stem cell transplant for chronic granulomatous disease, so the T cells may come from the graft donor.

At least ten counts were recorded for this clonotype. V gene TRBV5-1 combines with J gene TRBJ2-1, with 11 bases matching TRBD2. The CDR3 consists of 15 residues. Germline V gives CDR1 SGHRS, CDR2 YFSETQ. V lost 4 bases and J lost 8; bases outside the gene matches: 8. CDR3 nucleotide sequence: TGCGCCAGCAGCGGAATAGCGGGGGGGGACTATGAGCAGTTCTTC. Its translation: CASSGIAGGDYEQFF.

This clonotype has a count of ten or more. The CDR3 DNA follows: TGCAGCGTTGAAAAAGGGGACAAGAACACCGGGGAGCTGTTTTTT. This translates into CSVEKGDKNTGELFF. The chain uses TRBV29-1 and TRBJ2-2; possibly TRBD1 for D (6 bases). This CDR3 is 15 amino acids long. Germline CDR1 is SQVTM and CDR2 is ANQGSEA. Between the trimmed V and J ends, which lost 2 bases and 1 base, there was a span of 11 bases.

The sample holds many counts of this clonotype. The chain recombines TRBV15 with TRBJ2-1; 11 bases line up with TRBD2. Looked up from germline, CDR1 is LNHNV and CDR2 is YYDKDF (reference sequence). The CDR3 has 17 amino acids. Unmatched junction bases numbered 7, after V lost 0 bases and J lost 6 bases. The DNA for the CDR3 is TGTGCCACCAGCAGAGATTGGGGGACTAGCGGTCTCAATGAGCAGTTCTTC. It translates to CATSRDWGTSGLNEQFF.

This clonotype came up many times. The chain employs TRBV15 and TRBJ1-5, with 10 bases lining up with TRBD1. V lost 0 bases, J lost 5 bases, and 1 base stayed unmatched. The CDR3 runs 15 residues. CDR1 and CDR2 (germline): LNHNV, YYDKDF (reference sequence). This CDR3 reads CATSREDRGDQPQHF. Written as DNA, the CDR3 is TGTGCCACCAGCAGAGAGGACAGGGGGGATCAGCCCCAGCATTTT. Using reference TRBV15 and TRBJ1-5 for the parts outside the CDR3, the full variable domain is DAMVIQNPRYQVTQFGKPVTLSCSQTLNHNVMYWYQQKSSQAPKLLFHYYDKDFNNEADTPDNFQSRRPNTSFCFLDIRSPGLGDTAMYLCATSREDRGDQPQHFGDGTRLSIL.

This clonotype was seen at least ten times. The chain joins TRBV5-1 to TRBJ2-5; 7 bases agree with TRBD1. This CDR3 contains 15 residues. Per the germline V gene, CDR1 is SGHRS and CDR2 is YFSETQ. Trimming at V came to 1 base and at J to 5 bases, leaving 8 bases not matched to a gene. CDR3 coding DNA: TGCGCCAGCAGCTTGTACGACAGGGATGCGGAGACCCAGTACTTC. The encoded protein is CASSLYDRDAETQYF. Full variable domain (rest looked up from reference TRBV5-1 and TRBJ2-5): KAGVTQTPRYLIKTRGQQVTLSCSPISGHRSVSWYQQTPGQGLQFLFEYFSETQRNKGNFPGRFSGRQFSNSRSEMNVSTLELGDSALYLCASSLYDRDAETQYFGPGTRLLVL.

The CDR3 sequence: CASSSAGTGELFF. As DNA, the CDR3 is TGTGCCAGCAGCTCCGCAGGGACCGGGGAGCTGTTTTTT. This sequence joins TRBV11-3 and TRBJ2-2; weak D call: TRBD1 (5 bases). V lost 4 bases to trimming and J lost 5 bases, with 8 bases between them. The CDR3 runs to 13 residues. Looked up from germline, CDR1 is SGHNT and CDR2 is YENEEA.

This clonotype was seen ten or more times. This rearrangement joins TRBV12-3 or TRBV12-4 to TRBJ2-5; TRBD1 aligns across 9 bases. The trim removed 4 bases at V and 5 bases at J, leaving 5 bases unmatched. This CDR3 comprises 14 residues. The CDR3 region is CASSSGQGMETQYF. In DNA form, the CDR3 reads TGTGCCAGCAGTTCCGGACAGGGGATGGAGACCCAGTACTTC.

This clonotype was detected many times. The chain uses TRBV29-1 and TRBJ2-5; 7 positions match TRBD1. Losses at the gene ends were 4 bases for V and 0 bases for J; bases not matched to a gene: 8. The CDR3 has 15 residues. The germline V gene encodes CDR1 SQVTM and CDR2 ANQGSEA. This CDR3 is CSVADRVGYQETQYF. CDR3 sequence (DNA): TGCAGCGTTGCCGACAGGGTCGGGTACCAAGAGACCCAGTACTTC. Drawing the rest from reference TRBV29-1 and TRBJ2-5, the complete variable domain is SAVISQKPSRDICQRGTSLTIQCQVDSQVTMMFWYRQQPGQSLTLIATANQGSEATYESGFVIDKFPISRPNLTFSTLTVSNMSPEDSSIYLCSVADRVGYQETQYFGPGTRLLVL.

This clonotype was detected ten times or more. This chain joins TRBV7-2 and TRBJ1-5; no clear D. V was trimmed by 1 base and J by 5 bases, leaving 6 bases between them. Germline CDR1 SGHTA, CDR2 FQGNSA. CDR3 length: 13 residues. In nucleotides, the CDR3 is TGTGCCAGCAGCTTAGTCGACGATCAGCCCCAGCATTTT. As protein: CASSLVDDQPQHF.

This clonotype was counted at least ten times. The V and J genes are TRBV5-1 and TRBJ2-3, with TRBD2 identical over 13 bases. The germline CDR1 and CDR2 sequences are SGHRS and YFSETQ. The CDR3 is 17 residues long. The V segment lost 4 bases and the J segment 2 bases; nucleotides outside the gene matches: 7. Here the CDR3 DNA reads TGCGCCAGCAGCCTGGGGACTAGCGGGAAGATCACAGATACGCAGTATTTT. Its protein product is CASSLGTSGKITDTQYF.

This clonotype was recorded at least ten times. The chain uses TRBV5-1 and TRBJ2-2; no clear D gene. The CDR3 contains 14 residues. Per germline, CDR1 SGHRS and CDR2 YFSETQ. Trimming cost V 2 bases and J 7 bases, with 12 bases left between them. The CDR3 DNA reads as TGCGCCAGCAGCTTCGAAGCAGTTGGCGGGGAGCTGTTTTTT. This gives the protein CASSFEAVGGELFF.

The gene calls are TRBV5-4 and TRBJ2-3; D not resolved. Germline loops: CDR1 SGHNT, CDR2 YYREEE (reference sequence). The CDR3 contains 14 residues. Deletions cut 3 bases from V and 6 bases from J, with 14 bases between. CDR3 protein: CASSSARLGDTQYF. The CDR3 DNA is TGTGCCAGCAGCTCGGCTAGGTTGGGGGATACGCAGTATTTT.

The sample holds many counts of this clonotype. The chain has TRBV15 and TRBJ2-7, with D hard to call. Trimming stripped 3 bases from V and 2 bases from J, with 11 bases between. There are 14 residues in the CDR3. The germline gives CDR1 LNHNV, CDR2 YYDKDF (reference sequence). The CDR3 nucleotides read TGTGCCACCAGCAGGGCGGACGGAACCTACGAGCAGTACTTC. Encoded protein: CATSRADGTYEQYF.

This clonotype was counted ten times or more. The chain employs TRBV5-1 and TRBJ2-1; 7 bases line up with TRBD1. Trimming removed 4 bases from V and 9 bases from J; junction bases left unmatched: 10. This CDR3 is built from 14 residues. The germline CDR1 and CDR2 sequences are SGHRS and YFSETQ. As DNA, the CDR3 is TGCGCCAGCAGCCCAGTCCGACAGGGACCTGAGCAGTTCTTC. It codes for CASSPVRQGPEQFF.

The chain joins TRBV7-8 to TRBJ2-7; a possible D gene is TRBD1 (5 bases). There are 15 residues in the CDR3. V was trimmed by 1 base and J by 5 bases, leaving 15 bases between them. Germline V gene sequence: CDR1 SGHVS, CDR2 FQNEAQ. The CDR3, as DNA: TGTGCCAGCAGCTTAGGTTTAGGGGTAGGTGACGAGCAGTACTTC. It is translated as CASSLGLGVGDEQYF.

This clonotype was observed at least ten times. The CDR3 region is CASSHDSNRGYEQYF. The CDR3 DNA sequence: TGTGCCAGCAGCCACGACTCTAACCGCGGGTACGAGCAGTACTTC. The J gene is TRBJ2-7, the V gene TRBV7-9, with D possibly being TRBD2 (5 bases). Trimming removed 5 bases at V and 4 bases at J, with 18 bases between. CDR1 is SEHNR, CDR2 FQNEAQ, per germline (reference sequence). The CDR3 spans 15 residues.

With regard to this clonotype: A clone one base away is much larger, so this may be a read error. The rearrangement links TRBV27 to TRBJ1-2; D gene ambiguous. Germline V gene sequence: CDR1 MNHEY, CDR2 SMNVEV (reference sequence). This CDR3 comprises 14 residues. This chain's CDR3 is CASSSARTAAAYIF. The CDR3 DNA sequence: TGTGCCAGCAGTTCCGCACGGACGGCTGCTGCCTACATCTTC.

Comment on this clonotype: A much larger clone is a single base away; this may be a read error. The chain joins TRBV20-1 to TRBJ2-3, with TRBD1 matching 11 bases. Judging by the DNA end, TRBJ1-5 fits better; the J call may be wrong. Per the germline V gene, CDR1 is DFQATT and CDR2 is SNEGSKA (reference sequence). The CDR3 has 14 residues. CDR3 residues: CSAKDRGLEDTQHF. Written as DNA, the CDR3 is TGCAGTGCCAAGGACAGGGGGCTTGAAGATACGCAGCATTTT.

Details on this clonotype: Being one base from a much bigger clone, this may be a read error. In DNA, the CDR3 is TGTGCCAGCAGTCCCCCCCAGTACTTAAATGAGCGGTTCTTC. As protein: CASSPPQYLNERFF. The chain joins TRBV27 to TRBJ2-1; D is ambiguous. Per germline, CDR1 MNHEY and CDR2 SMNVEV (reference sequence). The CDR3 contains 14 residues.

To note about this clonotype: A much bigger clone sits one base away, suggesting this may be a read error. This rearrangement joins TRBV9 to TRBJ2-1; D uncertain. Germline loops: CDR1 SGDLS, CDR2 YYNGEE. The CDR3 totals 14 residues. CDR3 amino acids: CASSVGPSYNEQSF. The CDR3 bases are TGTGCCAGCAGCGTAGGGCCTTCCTACAATGAGCAGTCCTTC. Full variable domain (outside the CDR3, taken from reference TRBV9 and TRBJ2-1): DSGVTQTPKHLITATGQRVTLRCSPRSGDLSVYWYQQSLDQGLQFLIQYYNGEERAKGNILERFSAQQFPDLHSELNLSSLELGDSALYFCASSVGPSYNEQSFGPGTRLTVL.

Ten or more counts support this clonotype. This chain links TRBV5-1 with TRBJ1-4; tentative D call: TRBD1 (6 bases). This CDR3 contains 14 residues. Germline values: CDR1 SGHRS, CDR2 YFSETQ. V lost 5 bases, J lost 6 bases, and 14 bases lay in between. CDR3 in amino acids: CASRPHREDEKLFF. CDR3 DNA sequence: TGCGCCAGCAGACCCCACAGGGAGGATGAAAAACTGTTTTTT.

This clonotype was seen repeatedly, ten times or more. The V call is TRBV29-1, the J call TRBJ2-7; D might be TRBD2 (6 bases). There are 14 residues in the CDR3. The germline CDR1 and CDR2 sequences are SQVTM and ANQGSEA. V was trimmed by 6 bases and J by 0 bases, leaving 15 bases between them. CDR3 sequence reads: CSVAKTGSSYEQYF. The CDR3, as DNA: TGCAGCGTCGCTAAGACCGGGAGCTCCTACGAGCAGTACTTC.

This clonotype was picked up many times. The chain couples TRBV3-1 to TRBJ2-7; TRBD2 matches 10 bases. V lost 3 bases, J lost 3 bases, and 11 bases stayed unmatched. The germline V gene encodes CDR1 LGHDT and CDR2 YNNKEL (reference sequence). The CDR3 extends over 17 amino acids. CDR3 DNA sequence: TGTGCCAGCAGCCAGGCCAGAGTAGCGGGAGGAATCTACGAGCAGTACTTC. Protein sequence: CASSQARVAGGIYEQYF.